This TCR beta chain is from a study of CD8+ T cells in alopecia areata. Study-level points and caveats: Affected scalp, especially in alopecia totalis/universalis, had a higher clonality than normal scalp did. Scalp clonality, along with expanded CD8+ clones among the top 100, was significantly decreased by tofacitinib.

Extracted from the samples, RNA was reverse transcribed into cDNA to serve as the sequencing template. Only in-frame clones appear in the TCRdb table, and some are missing; sequencing was by immunoSEQ multiplex PCR. This sample has approximately 200,000 clones, with 60% found just once. Germline assignment: CDR1 MGHRA and CDR2 YSYEKL. The CDR3 spans 12 residues. Trimming pared 0 bases from V and 10 bases from J, leaving 7 bases between. Treatment defined: oral pan-JAK inhibitor, 5-10 mg twice daily. Turning to this clone: The antigen is unknown.

The chain is built from TRBV4-1 and TRBJ2-1; D ambiguous. This clonotype was sampled from a human donor with alopecia areata. This material consisted of CD4+ T cells sorted from blood, taken at week 4, from a patient treated with tofacitinib. The CDR3 DNA reads as TGCGCCAGCAGCCAAGAACCCCCGGAGCAGTTCTTC. This translates into CASSQEPPEQFF.